The rows below give T cell receptor beta chains drawn from one sample of a study of T cells in Graves' hyperthyroidism and ophthalmopathy. TCRdb re-derived calls from the multiplex PCR reads in MiXCR, one entry per CDR3 protein. Of about 320,000 distinct CDR3 sequences listed, roughly 15% were seen once; the top ten hold roughly 31%. Sample: blood. The source is a man younger than 45 with Graves' hyperthyroidism. The CDR3 runs from the conserved cysteine through the conserved F or W. D genes are given only for firm matches. Some rows mark clone size as missing; the rest say once, few, many or name a class of expanded clone.

>TRBJ2-1|many|TRBD2|TRBV20-1|16
CSASILGSGRQDEQFF
TGCAGTGCTTCTATCTTGGGGAGCGGGAGACAGGATGAGCAGTTCTTC
>TRBJ2-2|few|NA|TRBV5-1|13
CASSFTGSGELFF
TGCGCCAGCAGCTTTACAGGGAGCGGGGAGCTGTTTTTT
>TRBJ1-6|NA|NA|TRBV28|14
CASSLGPYNSPLHF
TGTGCCAGCAGTTTAGGTCCCTATAATTCACCCCTCCACTTT
>TRBJ2-7|few|TRBD1|TRBV29-1|13
CSVSDRVQYEQYF
TGCAGCGTTAGCGACAGGGTTCAATACGAGCAGTACTTC
>TRBJ2-1|many|NA|TRBV4-2|14
CASSQEDLDNEQFF
TGTGCCAGCAGCCAAGAAGACTTGGACAATGAGCAGTTCTTC
>TRBJ1-6|many|NA|TRBV30|13
CAWSGVVQGPLHF
TGTGCCTGGAGTGGGGTCGTCCAGGGACCCCTCCACTTT
>TRBJ1-1|many|NA|TRBV28|13
CASSLSSQLEAFF
TGTGCCAGCAGTTTATCGTCACAGCTTGAAGCTTTCTTT
>TRBJ1-1|few|TRBD1|TRBV14|15
CASSPGRSRGLEAFF
TGTGCCAGCAGCCCGGGACGTTCGAGGGGGCTTGAAGCTTTCTTT
>TRBJ2-2|many|NA|TRBV30|12
CAWTQNTGELFF
TGTGCCTGGACCCAGAACACCGGGGAGCTGTTTTTT
>TRBJ1-1|many|TRBD1|TRBV12-3/TRBV12-4|14
CASSYGTGATEAFF
TGTGCCAGCAGTTACGGGACAGGGGCAACTGAAGCTTTCTTT
>TRBJ2-7|few|NA|TRBV15|15
CATSVLSGTGYEQYF
TGTGCCACCAGCGTCCTTAGCGGTACTGGCTACGAGCAGTACTTC
>TRBJ1-2|NA|NA|TRBV7-8|12
CASSPPHRGYTF
TGTGCCAGCAGCCCCCCCCATCGTGGCTACACCTTC
>TRBJ1-1|few|NA|TRBV29-1|12
CSASSPVSEAFF
TGCAGCGCCTCTTCCCCCGTCAGTGAAGCTTTCTTT
>TRBJ2-7|many|NA|TRBV28|14
CASSTRGGSAEQYF
TGTGCCAGCAGTACACGCGGGGGCTCGGCCGAGCAGTACTTC
>TRBJ2-2|many|NA|TRBV30|13
CAFHWLGSGELFF
TGTGCCTTTCACTGGCTAGGTTCCGGGGAGCTGTTTTTT
>TRBJ2-3|many|NA|TRBV11-2|14
CASRRLTSTDTQYF
TGTGCCAGCAGGCGCCTAACTAGCACAGATACGCAGTATTTT
>TRBJ2-7|many|TRBD2|TRBV6-2/TRBV6-3|13
CATKRDWTFEQYF
TGTGCCACCAAGCGGGACTGGACTTTCGAGCAGTACTTC
>TRBJ2-7|many|NA|TRBV20-1|16
CSARDPHTPGSYEQYF
TGCAGTGCTAGAGACCCCCATACTCCGGGATCCTACGAGCAGTACTTC
>TRBJ1-2|NA|TRBD1|TRBV4-1|16
CASSQKADRADNGYTF
TGCGCCAGCAGCCAAAAGGCCGACAGGGCGGACAATGGCTACACCTTC
>TRBJ2-2|NA|TRBD1|TRBV7-3|13
CATSQGAGGELFF
TGTGCCACCTCACAGGGGGCAGGCGGGGAGCTGTTTTTT
>TRBJ1-2|many|NA|TRBV2|15
CASSEGDGANYGYTF
TGTGCCAGCAGTGAAGGGGACGGGGCTAACTATGGCTACACCTTC
>TRBJ2-6|NA|NA|TRBV5-1|14
CASSVGSGANVLTF
TGTGCCAGCAGTGTGGGCTCTGGGGCCAACGTCCTGACTTTC
>TRBJ2-5|NA|NA|TRBV7-9|13
CASSFQGAETQYF
TGTGCCAGCAGCTTCCAAGGGGCAGAGACCCAGTACTTC
>TRBJ1-2|many|NA|TRBV29-1|13
CSATGQSGYGYTF
TGCAGCGCCACCGGACAGAGCGGCTATGGCTACACCTTC
>TRBJ1-5|NA|NA|TRBV9|14
CASSVSPGDQPQHF
TGTGCCAGCAGCGTATCCCCGGGGGATCAGCCCCAGCATTTT
>TRBJ2-3|many|NA|TRBV7-3|13
CASSLFQGDTQYF
TGTGCCAGCAGCTTATTTCAGGGGGATACGCAGTATTTT
>TRBJ2-1|NA|NA|TRBV9|15
CASSVVMSSYNEQFF
TGTGCCAGCAGCGTAGTCATGAGCTCCTACAATGAGCAGTTCTTC
>TRBJ1-1|many|TRBD1|TRBV3-1|12
CASSEQGTEAFF
TGTGCCAGCAGCGAACAGGGGACTGAAGCTTTCTTT
>TRBJ2-3|many|NA|TRBV7-2|16
CASSLGSRGSTDTQYF
TGTGCCAGCAGCTTAGGAAGTAGGGGAAGCACAGATACGCAGTATTTT
>TRBJ2-3|few|TRBD2|TRBV29-1|15
CSVDSSGRRADTQYF
TGCAGCGTTGATTCCAGCGGGAGACGAGCAGATACGCAGTATTTT
>TRBJ2-5|many|NA|TRBV2|12
CASRPTGETQYF
TGTGCCAGCAGGCCGACGGGGGAGACCCAGTACTTC
>TRBJ2-1|many|NA|TRBV7-3|16
CASSLSVDSSYNEQFF
TGTGCCAGCAGCTTATCCGTTGACAGCTCCTACAATGAGCAGTTCTTC
>TRBJ2-3|NA|TRBD2|TRBV12-3/TRBV12-4|16
CASSPTSGRGTDTQYF
TGTGCCAGCAGCCCGACTAGCGGGAGGGGCACAGATACGCAGTATTTT
>TRBJ2-1|many|TRBD2|TRBV7-9|17
CASSLGMVERGYNEQFF
TGTGCCAGCAGCTTAGGCATGGTCGAGCGGGGTTACAATGAGCAGTTCTTC
>TRBJ1-6|NA|NA|TRBV28|15
CASSLNVRPISPLHF
TGTGCCAGCAGTTTAAACGTCAGGCCTATTTCACCCCTCCACTTT
>TRBJ2-7|NA|NA|TRBV7-9|12
CASSLRDTEQYF
TGTGCCAGCAGCTTACGGGACACTGAGCAGTACTTC
>TRBJ1-2|NA|NA|TRBV5-5|14
CASSQDEAGHGYTF
TGTGCCAGCAGCCAAGATGAGGCAGGGCATGGCTACACCTTC
>TRBJ1-2|many|NA|TRBV30|13
CAWSSLGNYGYTF
TGTGCCTGGAGCTCACTTGGGAACTATGGCTACACCTTC
>TRBJ1-6|many|NA|TRBV11-1|12
CASRTVNSPLHF
TGTGCCAGCCGGACAGTTAATTCACCCCTCCACTTT
>TRBJ2-1|NA|TRBD2|TRBV7-3|18
CASSLAGTGLAVNNEQFF
TGTGCCAGCAGCCTGGCCGGGACAGGACTAGCGGTAAACAATGAGCAGTTCTTC
>TRBJ2-1|many|NA|TRBV29-1|12
CSVDRGYNEQFF
TGCAGCGTTGACCGGGGATACAATGAGCAGTTCTTC
>TRBJ1-1|NA|NA|TRBV9|15
CASSVEGQLNTEAFF
TGTGCCAGCAGCGTAGAAGGGCAGCTGAACACTGAAGCTTTCTTT
>TRBJ2-7|NA|TRBD2|TRBV10-3|17
CAISDVGGLEPPYEQYF
TGTGCCATCAGTGATGTGGGGGGGTTGGAACCCCCCTACGAGCAGTACTTC
>TRBJ2-1|NA|TRBD2|TRBV7-3|15
CASRDGAGVGNEQFF
TGTGCCAGCAGGGATGGGGCGGGAGTAGGCAATGAGCAGTTCTTC
>TRBJ2-1|few|NA|TRBV2|15
CASMFSRAVQNEQFF
TGTGCCAGCATGTTTTCGAGGGCAGTACAAAATGAGCAGTTCTTC
>TRBJ2-4|NA|TRBD2|TRBV20-1|17
CSAPGTRVSLAKNIQYF
TGCAGTGCTCCCGGGACTAGAGTATCCCTAGCCAAAAACATTCAGTACTTC
>TRBJ1-5|NA|NA|TRBV4-1|13
CASSQWGNQPQHF
TGCGCCAGCAGCCAGTGGGGAAATCAGCCCCAGCATTTT
>TRBJ1-5|NA|NA|TRBV7-8|15
CASSSARGPNQPQHF
TGTGCCAGCAGCTCCGCCAGGGGTCCCAATCAGCCCCAGCATTTT
>TRBJ2-5|many|TRBD1|TRBV12-3/TRBV12-4|14
CASSKPGGLETQYF
TGTGCCAGCAGCAAGCCAGGGGGTTTGGAGACCCAGTACTTC
>TRBJ2-5|many|NA|TRBV28|17
CASRPGLGDGVAETQYF
TGTGCCAGCAGGCCGGGGTTGGGCGACGGAGTCGCGGAGACCCAGTACTTC
>TRBJ1-4|few|TRBD1|TRBV12-5|17
CASGFQTDRGTNEKLFF
TGTGCTAGTGGTTTCCAAACAGACAGGGGGACTAATGAAAAACTGTTTTTT
>TRBJ2-7|NA|NA|TRBV25-1|13
CASSEWVTVEQYF
TGTGCCAGCAGTGAGTGGGTTACTGTTGAGCAGTACTTC
>TRBJ2-1|NA|NA|TRBV4-2|16
CASSQEPRRIYNEQFF
TGTGCCAGCAGCCAAGAGCCGCGCAGGATCTACAATGAGCAGTTCTTC